Below, one T cell receptor beta chain is given with its context. Its specific antigen is unknown. No per-base quality is available; no much larger clone lies one base away. TCRbeta CDR3 regions were amplified from genomic DNA using the immunoSEQ Assay, a bias-controlled multiplex PCR. Processing in the source paper ran as follows. Nucleated cell counts per sample were estimated from amplification of reference gene primers within the assay. Sequence reads were collapsed and filtered to measure the absolute abundance of every unique TCRbeta CDR3 rearrangement. Productive Simpson clonality was computed per sample as the square root of Simpson's diversity index over productive rearrangements. TCRdb obtained this table from immuneACCESS and retained in-frame rearrangements with V and J assigned. These tables miss some clones; where compared with another copy, unresolved V genes account for less than half of the shortfall, and the remainder is unexplained. That table furnishes V, J and clone size, whereas the DNA furnished D and trimming. In all, the sample holds 150,000 or so clones, and roughly four fifths of those were seen once. The ten largest clones capture approximately 11% of the sample.

The sample comes from a study of blood T cell repertoires in COVID-19 (TCRdb year 2020). Turning to the overall study: Collaborator samples came from the United States, Italy and Spain and covered acute and convalescent phases of COVID-19. The material from the prospective study consisted of cDNA or gDNA derived from T cells, B-cell-depleted T cells, or PBMCs. Deeply sampled blood TCRbeta repertoires from subjects exposed to, actively infected with, or recovered from COVID-19 were included in the dataset. The repertoires were released in a freely available public database intended as a resource for research on the immune response to SARS-CoV-2. Samples came from the ongoing ImmuneRACE study (first 160 participants) plus 1,254 subjects from 6 global collaborators. Nearly every sample came with metadata listing a de-identified subject ID, COVID-19 status, age in years and sex. Where available, HLA class I and class II types were obtained from metadata supplied by the sample provider rather than from assay-based typing. General conclusions and limits of the study: Clinical and demographic metadata were provided uncurated, with the amount varying by source and participant.

The collaborating institutions used their own protocols to collect whole blood in K2EDTA tubes. For TCRbeta analysis, collaborator samples were shipped as frozen whole blood, as isolated PBMCs, or as DNA extracted from either sample type. Via the germline V gene (reference sequence), CDR1 is SEHNR and CDR2 FQNEAQ. From the cysteine through the phenylalanine, the CDR3 covers 13 amino acids. CDR3 DNA only is kept here, 39 bases in frame from base 1. V is cut by 1 base and J by 4 bases, and the space between the germline ends is 7 bases. This clonotype was obtained from a human donor in a cohort sampled during active COVID-19. Sequenced sample: peripheral blood. The receptor chain draws on TRBV7-9 and TRBJ1-1; no D segment can be confidently identified. Here is the DNA: TGTGCCAGCAGCTTAGATTCCGTCACTGAAGCTTTCTTT. The translation is CASSLDSVTEAFF.